Presented here are 5 T cell receptor beta chains from one specimen sequenced in a study of T cells after yellow fever vaccination. TCRdb recomputed calls from the 5' RACE reads with MiXCR, one row per CDR3 protein. The sample lists 65,000 to 70,000 distinct CDR3 sequences; around 6.2% were seen once. This specimen was CD4+ T cells sorted from PBMCs, taken approximately 16 days after the first yellow fever vaccination. Every receptor here comes from a man younger than 30 who received the YFV17D yellow fever vaccine.

On this clonotype itself: A single base separates this from a much larger clone, so it may be a read error. V and J are TRBV20-1 and TRBJ2-7, with 8 positions matching TRBD1. The length of the CDR3 is 12 residues. Germline V gene lookup returns CDR1 DFQATT and CDR2 SNEGSKA (reference sequence). After removal of 8 bases from V and 2 bases from J, the junction contained 5 bases not matched to a gene. The CDR3 sequence: CSIMTGAYEQYF. CDR3 DNA: TGCAGTATCATGACAGGGGCCTACGAGCAGTACTTC.

CDR3 nucleotides: TGTGCCAGCCAGAGCGGGCGGGCGCGATCTGGGGCCAACGTCCTGACTTTC. Its translation: CASQSGRARSGANVLTF. This chain uses TRBV5-4 with TRBJ2-6; TRBD2 might be the D (6 bases). CDR1 and CDR2 (germline): SGHNT, YYREEE (reference sequence). The CDR3 has 17 amino acids. The V and J ends lost 7 bases and 1 base respectively, with 18 bases between them. Full variable domain (missing parts from reference TRBV5-4 and TRBJ2-6): ETGVTQSPTHLIKTRGQQVTLRCSSQSGHNTVSWYQQALGQGPQFIFQYYREEENGRGNFPPRFSGLQFPNYSSELNVNALELDDSALYLCASQSGRARSGANVLTFGAGSRLTVL.

This clonotype was counted at least ten times. This chain uses TRBV4-1 with TRBJ2-5; D is undetermined. Per germline, CDR1 MGHRA and CDR2 YSYEKL. Trimming cost V 1 base and J 1 base, with 10 bases left between them. The CDR3 length is 15 residues. The CDR3 coding sequence is TGCGCCAGCAGCCAAGGGCCACCGTCCCAAGAGACCCAGTACTTC. Translation gives CASSQGPPSQETQYF.

This clonotype was observed at least ten times. The chain links TRBV12-3 or TRBV12-4 to TRBJ2-7; no clear D gene. The CDR3 sequence is 13 residues long. V gave up 2 bases and J gave up 4 bases, with 9 bases separating them. CDR3 nucleotides: TGTGCCAGCAGTTTAATAGCCCTGTACGAGCAGTACTTC. Translation gives CASSLIALYEQYF.

This clonotype was picked up many times. Here the CDR3 reads CASSDRVNGYTF. The CDR3, as DNA: TGTGCCAGCAGTGACAGGGTCAATGGCTACACCTTC. The chain combines TRBV6-1 with TRBJ1-2, with D tentatively TRBD1 (5 bases). V lost 3 bases to trimming and J lost 6 bases, with 8 bases between them. This CDR3 region has 12 residues. In germline, CDR1 is MNHNS, CDR2 SASEGT.